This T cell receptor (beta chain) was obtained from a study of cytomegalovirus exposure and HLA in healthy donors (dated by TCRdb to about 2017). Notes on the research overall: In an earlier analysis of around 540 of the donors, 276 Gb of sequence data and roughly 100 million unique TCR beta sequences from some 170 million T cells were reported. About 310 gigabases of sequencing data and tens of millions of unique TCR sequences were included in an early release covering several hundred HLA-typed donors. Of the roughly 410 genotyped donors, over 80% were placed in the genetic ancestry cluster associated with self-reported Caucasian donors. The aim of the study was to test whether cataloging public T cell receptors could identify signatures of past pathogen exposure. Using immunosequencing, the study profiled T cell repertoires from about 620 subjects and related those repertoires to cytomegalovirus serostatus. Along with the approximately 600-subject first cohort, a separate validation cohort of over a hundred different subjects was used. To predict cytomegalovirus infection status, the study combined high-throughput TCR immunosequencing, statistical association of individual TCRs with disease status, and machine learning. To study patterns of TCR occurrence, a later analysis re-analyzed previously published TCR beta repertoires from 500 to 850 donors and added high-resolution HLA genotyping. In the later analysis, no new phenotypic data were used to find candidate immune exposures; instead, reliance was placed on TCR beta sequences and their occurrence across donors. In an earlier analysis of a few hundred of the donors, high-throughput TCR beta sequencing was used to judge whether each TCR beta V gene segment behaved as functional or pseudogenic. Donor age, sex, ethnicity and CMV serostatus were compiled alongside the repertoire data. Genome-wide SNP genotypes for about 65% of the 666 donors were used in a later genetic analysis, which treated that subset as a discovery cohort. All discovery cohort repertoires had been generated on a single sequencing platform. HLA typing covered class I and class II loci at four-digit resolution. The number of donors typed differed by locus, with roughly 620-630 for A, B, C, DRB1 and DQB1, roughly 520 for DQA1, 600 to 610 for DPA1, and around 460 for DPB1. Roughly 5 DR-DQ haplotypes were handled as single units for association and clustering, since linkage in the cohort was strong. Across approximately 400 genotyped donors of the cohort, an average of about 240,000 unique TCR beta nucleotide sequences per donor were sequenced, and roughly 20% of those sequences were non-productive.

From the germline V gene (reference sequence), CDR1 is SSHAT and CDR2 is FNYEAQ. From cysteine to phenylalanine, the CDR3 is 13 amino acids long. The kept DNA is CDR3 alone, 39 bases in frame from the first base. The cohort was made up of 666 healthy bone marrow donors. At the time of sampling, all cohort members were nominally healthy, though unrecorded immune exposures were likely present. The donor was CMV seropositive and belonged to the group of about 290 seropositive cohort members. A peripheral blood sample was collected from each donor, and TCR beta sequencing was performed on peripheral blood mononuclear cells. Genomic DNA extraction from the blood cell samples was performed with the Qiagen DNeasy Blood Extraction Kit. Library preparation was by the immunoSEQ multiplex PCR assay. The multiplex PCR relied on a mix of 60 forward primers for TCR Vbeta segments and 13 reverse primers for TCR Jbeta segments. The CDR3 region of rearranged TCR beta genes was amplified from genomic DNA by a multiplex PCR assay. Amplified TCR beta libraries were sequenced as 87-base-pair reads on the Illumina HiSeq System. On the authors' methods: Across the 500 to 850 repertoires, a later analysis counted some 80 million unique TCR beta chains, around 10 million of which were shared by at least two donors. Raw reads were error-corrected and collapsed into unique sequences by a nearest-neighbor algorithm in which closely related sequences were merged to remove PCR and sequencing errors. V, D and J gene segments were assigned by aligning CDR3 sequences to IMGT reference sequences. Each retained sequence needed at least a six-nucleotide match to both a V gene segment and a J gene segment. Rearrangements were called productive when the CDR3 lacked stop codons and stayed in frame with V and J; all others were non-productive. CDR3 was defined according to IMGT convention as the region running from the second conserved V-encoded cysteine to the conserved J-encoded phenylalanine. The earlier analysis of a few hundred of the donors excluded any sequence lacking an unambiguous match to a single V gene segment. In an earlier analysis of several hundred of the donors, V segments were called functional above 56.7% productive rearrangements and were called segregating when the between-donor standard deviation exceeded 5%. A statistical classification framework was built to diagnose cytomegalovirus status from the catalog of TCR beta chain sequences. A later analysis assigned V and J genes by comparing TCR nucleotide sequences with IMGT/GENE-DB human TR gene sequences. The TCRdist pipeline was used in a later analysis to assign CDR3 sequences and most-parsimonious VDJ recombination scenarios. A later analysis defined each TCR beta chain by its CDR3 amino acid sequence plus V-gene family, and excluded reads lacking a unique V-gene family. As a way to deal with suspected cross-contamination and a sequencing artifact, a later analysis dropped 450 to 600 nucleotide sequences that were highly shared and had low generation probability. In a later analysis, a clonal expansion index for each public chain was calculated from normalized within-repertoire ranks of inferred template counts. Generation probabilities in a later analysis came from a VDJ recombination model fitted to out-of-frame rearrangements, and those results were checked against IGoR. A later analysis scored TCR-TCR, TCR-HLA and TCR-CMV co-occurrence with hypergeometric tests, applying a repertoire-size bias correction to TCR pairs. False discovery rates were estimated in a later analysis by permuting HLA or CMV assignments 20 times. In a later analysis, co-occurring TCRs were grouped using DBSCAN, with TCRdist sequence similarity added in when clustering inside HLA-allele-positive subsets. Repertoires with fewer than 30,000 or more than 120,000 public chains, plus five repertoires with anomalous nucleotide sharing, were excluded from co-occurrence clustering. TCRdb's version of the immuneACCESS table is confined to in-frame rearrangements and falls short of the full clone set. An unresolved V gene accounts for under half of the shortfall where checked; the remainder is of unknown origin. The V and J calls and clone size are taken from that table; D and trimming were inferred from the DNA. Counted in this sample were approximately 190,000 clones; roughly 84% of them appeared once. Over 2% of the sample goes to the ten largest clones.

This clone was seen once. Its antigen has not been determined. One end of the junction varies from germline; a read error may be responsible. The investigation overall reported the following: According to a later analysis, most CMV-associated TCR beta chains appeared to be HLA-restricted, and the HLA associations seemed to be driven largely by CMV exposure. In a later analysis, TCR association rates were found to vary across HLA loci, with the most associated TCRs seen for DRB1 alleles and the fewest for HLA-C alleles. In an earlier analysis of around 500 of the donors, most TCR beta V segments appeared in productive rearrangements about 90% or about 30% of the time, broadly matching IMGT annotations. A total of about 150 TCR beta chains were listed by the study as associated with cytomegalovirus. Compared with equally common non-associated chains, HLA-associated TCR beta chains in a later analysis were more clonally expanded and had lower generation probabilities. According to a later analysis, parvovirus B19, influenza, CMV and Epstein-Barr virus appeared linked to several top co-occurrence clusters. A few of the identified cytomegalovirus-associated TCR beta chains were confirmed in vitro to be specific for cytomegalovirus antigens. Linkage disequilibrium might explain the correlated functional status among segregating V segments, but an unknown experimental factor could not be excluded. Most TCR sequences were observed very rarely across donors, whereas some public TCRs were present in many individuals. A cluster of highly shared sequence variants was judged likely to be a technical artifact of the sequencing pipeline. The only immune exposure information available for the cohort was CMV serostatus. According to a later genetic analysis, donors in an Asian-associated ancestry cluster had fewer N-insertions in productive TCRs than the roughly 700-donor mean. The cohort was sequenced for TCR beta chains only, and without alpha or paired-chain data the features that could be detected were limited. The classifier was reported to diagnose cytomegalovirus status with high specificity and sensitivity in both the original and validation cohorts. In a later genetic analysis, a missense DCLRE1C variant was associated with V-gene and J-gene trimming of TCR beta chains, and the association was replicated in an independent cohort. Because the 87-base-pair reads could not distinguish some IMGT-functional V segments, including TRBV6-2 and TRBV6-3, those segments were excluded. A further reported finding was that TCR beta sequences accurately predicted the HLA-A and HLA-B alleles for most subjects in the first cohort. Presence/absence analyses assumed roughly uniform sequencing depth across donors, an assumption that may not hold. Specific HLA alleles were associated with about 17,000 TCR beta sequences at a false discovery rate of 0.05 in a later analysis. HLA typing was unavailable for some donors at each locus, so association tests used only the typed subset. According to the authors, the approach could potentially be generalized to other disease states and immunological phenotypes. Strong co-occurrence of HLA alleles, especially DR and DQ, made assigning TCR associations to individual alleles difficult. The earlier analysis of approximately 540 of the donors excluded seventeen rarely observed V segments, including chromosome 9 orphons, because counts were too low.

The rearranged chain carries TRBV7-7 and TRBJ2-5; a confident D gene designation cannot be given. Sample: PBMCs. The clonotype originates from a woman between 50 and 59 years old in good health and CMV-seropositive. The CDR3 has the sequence CASSTDWQETQYF. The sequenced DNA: TGTGCTAGCAGCACCGACTGGCAAGAGACCCAGTACTTC.